Presented here are 18 T cell receptor beta chains from one specimen sequenced in a study of T cells in Graves' hyperthyroidism and ophthalmopathy. RNA transcripts yielded amplified TCR beta CDR3 regions. A first-round RT-PCR of the TCR CDR3 used the HTBI primer set. TCRdb recomputed calls from the multiplex PCR reads with MiXCR, one row per CDR3 protein. The sample has fewer than 900,000 distinct CDR3 sequences; under 20% are singletons. Sample: blood. The receptors come from a woman between 50 and 59 years old with Graves' hyperthyroidism that later progressed to Graves' ophthalmopathy.

This clonotype was observed at least ten times. The chain is built from TRBV11-2 and TRBJ2-3; D might be TRBD1 (6 bases). The CDR3 has 15 amino acids. V shed 2 bases and J shed 0 bases, with 9 bases lying between them. Germline assignment: CDR1 SGHAT and CDR2 FQNNGV. The CDR3 nucleotides are TGTGCCAGCAGCTTATCGGGACAAAGCACAGATACGCAGTATTTT. This codes for CASSLSGQSTDTQYF.

This clonotype was seen repeatedly, ten times or more. The chain joins TRBV27 to TRBJ2-7, with D possibly matching TRBD1 (6 bases). Germline CDR1 MNHEY, CDR2 SMNVEV (reference sequence). V was trimmed by 5 bases and J by 3 bases, leaving 11 bases between them. The CDR3 contains 13 residues. The CDR3 nucleotides read TGTGCCAGCAGTCTACAGGGCTACTACGAGCAGTACTTC. This translates into CASSLQGYYEQYF.

This clonotype showed up just once. V gene TRBV27 combines with J gene TRBJ2-7; 7 bases fit TRBD1. The length of the CDR3 is 14 residues. The J segment lost 0 bases and the V segment lost 6 bases, leaving 5 bases of the junction unmatched. CDR1 is MNHEY and CDR2 is SMNVEV in the germline V gene (reference sequence). CDR3 DNA sequence: TGTGCCAGCAGCAACAGGGGTTTCTCCTACGAGCAGTACTTC. Residues: CASSNRGFSYEQYF.

Turning to this clonotype: Since no conserved phenylalanine or tryptophan closes the CDR3, a read error is the likely cause. The V gene is TRBV11-2, the J gene TRBJ1-6; D not resolved. Germline V gene sequence: CDR1 SGHAT, CDR2 FQNNGV. The CDR3 length is 15 residues. Trimming shortened V by 1 base and J by 10 bases, and 14 bases separated the two germline ends. The CDR3 region has the DNA TGTGCCAGCAGCTTAGTCCTGGACGTTCAATCACCCCTCCACCTT. As protein: CASSLVLDVQSPLHL.

This clonotype was detected ten times or more. The rearrangement joins TRBV11-2 to TRBJ1-1; D unresolved. The CDR3 runs to 12 residues. The germline gives CDR1 SGHAT, CDR2 FQNNGV. V lost 1 base, J lost 7 bases, and 7 bases lay in between. The DNA for the CDR3 is TGTGCCAGCAGCTTAGCGTATTTTGAAGCTTTCTTT. Translation: CASSLAYFEAFF. The full variable domain, with the rest looked up from reference TRBV11-2 and TRBJ1-1, is EAGVAQSPRYKIIEKRQSVAFWCNPISGHATLYWYQQILGQGPKLLIQFQNNGVVDDSQLPKDRFSAERLKGVDSTLKIQPAKLEDSAVYLCASSLAYFEAFFGQGTRLTVV.

In this sample, this clonotype turned up a few times. The V gene is TRBV6-1, the J gene TRBJ1-5; the D is unclear. This CDR3 contains 15 residues. V dropped 5 bases and J dropped 1 base, with 12 bases sitting between them. CDR1 MNHNS and CDR2 SASEGT come from the germline V gene. The CDR3 loop reads CASSSPVESNQPQHF. The CDR3 DNA reads as TGTGCCAGCAGTTCTCCGGTGGAGAGCAATCAGCCCCAGCATTTT.

V usage is TRBV19 and J usage is TRBJ1-1; D remains unclear. V lost 8 bases to trimming and J lost 6 bases, with 28 bases between them. Germline V gene data show CDR1 as LNHDA and CDR2 as SQIVND (reference sequence). The CDR3 consists of 17 residues. CDR3 region: CASCNPHLTTPVPEAFF. CDR3 DNA sequence: TGTGCCAGTTGTAACCCCCACCTGACGACGCCGGTACCTGAAGCTTTCTTT.

This clonotype was seen repeatedly, ten times or more. CDR3 DNA: TGCAGTGCTGTCCCGGGACAGGGATCGACTGAAGCTTTCTTT. Protein product: CSAVPGQGSTEAFF. The chain couples TRBV20-1 to TRBJ1-1; 9 bases match TRBD1. The CDR3 spans 14 residues. Trimming at V came to 5 bases and at J to 5 bases, leaving 9 bases not matched to a gene. Germline-derived CDR1 and CDR2 are DFQATT and SNEGSKA (reference sequence).

The chain links TRBV11-2 to TRBJ2-1; the match to TRBD2 covers 9 bases. J was trimmed by 4 bases and V by 8 bases; bases with no gene match: 9. CDR1 is SGHAT, CDR2 FQNNGV, per germline. This CDR3 contains 15 residues. CDR3 protein: CASRTRGGVYNEQFF. CDR3 in DNA: TGTGCCAGCCGGACCCGCGGGGGGGTATACAATGAGCAGTTCTTC.

Many counts were recorded for this clonotype. This chain links TRBV7-8 with TRBJ2-1; D is possibly TRBD1 (6 bases). V lost 0 bases to trimming and J lost 7 bases, with 10 bases between them. This CDR3 comprises 14 residues. CDR1 is SGHVS and CDR2 is FQNEAQ in the germline V gene. The chain's CDR3 is CASSLATGTNEQFF. CDR3 DNA: TGTGCCAGCAGCTTAGCTACCGGGACAAATGAGCAGTTCTTC.

This clonotype was detected a few times. The genes are TRBV5-5 and TRBJ1-1; D is perhaps TRBD1 (5 bases). The CDR3 totals 17 residues. V lost 3 bases and J lost 0, with 18 bases in between. Germline CDR1 SGHKS, CDR2 YYEKEE (reference sequence). CDR3 DNA sequence: TGTGCCAGCAGCTCTCGTGGGGGGACGGGGCTGAACACTGAAGCTTTCTTT. It specifies CASSSRGGTGLNTEAFF.

This clonotype was counted ten times or more. V and J are TRBV15 and TRBJ1-1; possible D gene TRBD1, 6 bases. Per germline, CDR1 LNHNV and CDR2 YYDKDF (reference sequence). This CDR3 region has 14 residues. Trimming shortened V by 5 bases and J by 3 bases, and 13 bases separated the two germline ends. CDR3 sequence reads: CATSAYREHTEAFF. The CDR3 nucleotides read TGTGCCACCAGCGCCTACAGGGAGCACACTGAAGCTTTCTTT.

At least ten counts were recorded for this clonotype. The V call is TRBV12-3 or TRBV12-4, the J call TRBJ2-7, with 8 bases matching TRBD1. This CDR3 is built from 14 residues. V lost 4 bases and J lost 6; bases outside the gene matches: 8. CDR3 in amino acids: CASSSGTGQAEQYF. CDR3 in DNA: TGTGCCAGCAGTTCCGGGACAGGTCAGGCCGAGCAGTACTTC.

The J gene is TRBJ1-6, the V gene TRBV6-1, with D possibly TRBD1 on 5 matching bases. The CDR3 extends over 14 amino acids. V was clipped by 6 bases and J by 9 bases, with 15 bases between them. From germline, CDR1 is MNHNS and CDR2 SASEGT. The CDR3 is CASSLDSSPSPLHF. The CDR3 DNA reads as TGTGCCAGCAGCCTTGACAGCTCCCCTTCACCCCTCCACTTT.

This clonotype was found many times. This rearrangement joins TRBV12-3 or TRBV12-4 to TRBJ2-7; D not resolved. This CDR3 region has 12 residues. Trimming cost V 0 bases and J 6 bases, with 6 bases left between them. In DNA form, the CDR3 reads TGTGCCAGCAGTTTAGCGCCCAGCGAGCAGTACTTC. It specifies CASSLAPSEQYF.

The chain joins TRBV11-2 to TRBJ2-3; 7 positions match TRBD1. Germline CDR1 is SGHAT and CDR2 is FQNNGV. V was pared by 4 bases and J by 3 bases, with 10 bases of the junction left unmatched. The CDR3 covers 16 residues. The CDR3 DNA follows: TGTGCCAGCAGCTCGCCCCGACAGGGTGGGACAGATACGCAGTATTTT. Translated: CASSSPRQGGTDTQYF. The full variable domain, its missing parts supplied by reference TRBV11-2 and TRBJ2-3, is EAGVAQSPRYKIIEKRQSVAFWCNPISGHATLYWYQQILGQGPKLLIQFQNNGVVDDSQLPKDRFSAERLKGVDSTLKIQPAKLEDSAVYLCASSSPRQGGTDTQYFGPGTRLTVL.

This chain joins TRBV12-5 and TRBJ2-7; D uncertain. The ends were cut back, 7 bases at V and 1 base at J, with 14 bases in the middle. The CDR3 spans 14 residues. The germline V gene encodes CDR1 LGHNT and CDR2 FRNRAP. CDR3 DNA: TGTGCTAGTGCTCCTGACACATATTCCTACGAGCAGTACTTC. It specifies CASAPDTYSYEQYF.

This clonotype was observed at least ten times. The V and J genes are TRBV6-6 and TRBJ1-2; tentative D call: TRBD1 (6 bases). V lost 2 bases and J lost 1, with 11 bases in between. Germline CDR1 and CDR2: MNHNY and SVGAGI (reference sequence). The CDR3 spans 15 residues. The CDR3 nucleotides read TGTGCCAGCAGTTACAGCCAGGGGAATAACTATGGCTACACCTTC. This sequence encodes CASSYSQGNNYGYTF.